A selection of T cell receptor beta chains follows, all from one sample in a study of cytomegalovirus exposure and HLA in healthy donors. Data came from immunoSEQ multiplex PCR; TCRdb stores just in-frame clones and leaves some out. The sample lists fewer than 150,000 clones; roughly 78% were seen once. The sample taken for sequencing was PBMCs. The receptors were gathered from a man aged 25-45 years in good health and CMV-seronegative. Both conserved end residues are part of each CDR3. A D gene is named only where the DNA matches it firmly. Clone size is shown for a subset of rows, as once, few, many or a class of expanded clone.

.	TRBV7-3	TRBJ2-7	.	CASSPGRGTYEQYF	TGTGCCAGCAGCCCGGGGAGGGGGACCTACGAGCAGTACTTC
.	TRBV5-1	TRBJ1-3	.	CASSLTGSGNTIYF	TGCGCCAGCAGCCTAACCGGCTCTGGAAACACCATATATTTT
TRBD1	TRBV7-9	TRBJ1-2	.	CASGEGQGLNYGYTF	TGTGCCAGCGGCGAAGGACAGGGACTGAACTATGGCTACACCTTC
.	TRBV6-1	TRBJ2-5	.	CASSDRGSAAQYF	TGTGCCAGCAGTGATAGGGGGTCGGCGGCCCAGTACTTC
TRBD2	TRBV7-2	TRBJ2-7	.	CASSLELAGGSYEQYF	TGTGCCAGCAGCTTAGAACTAGCGGGGGGTTCCTACGAGCAGTACTTC
TRBD1	TRBV6-1	TRBJ1-1	.	CASSRDPTGGLEAFF	TGTGCCAGCAGTCGGGACCCAACAGGGGGCCTTGAAGCTTTCTTT
.	TRBV6-1	TRBJ1-2	.	CASNYRDNYGYTF	TGTGCCAGCAACTACAGGGATAACTATGGCTACACCTTC
.	TRBV4-1	TRBJ2-7	.	CASSQDPAGTAEQYF	TGCGCCAGCAGCCAAGACCCGGCGGGGACGGCCGAGCAGTACTTC
TRBD1	TRBV9	TRBJ2-3	.	CASARGLTDTQYF	TGTGCCAGCGCGAGGGGGCTCACAGATACGCAGTATTTT
TRBD1	TRBV18	TRBJ2-3	once	CASSPTGDRTDTQYF	TGTGCCAGCTCACCCACAGGGGATCGCACAGATACGCAGTATTTT
.	TRBV28	TRBJ2-7	.	CASSDSGAYEQYF	TGTGCCAGCAGCGACAGTGGAGCCTACGAGCAGTACTTC
TRBD1	TRBV5-1	TRBJ1-2	.	CASSLDRGPGYTF	TGCGCCAGCAGCTTGGACAGGGGGCCGGGCTACACCTTC
.	TRBV27	TRBJ2-7	.	CASARDTRLNEQYF	TGTGCCAGCGCCCGGGACACCCGTTTAAACGAGCAGTACTTC
.	TRBV28	TRBJ1-2	.	CASSLLGGGYTF	TGTGCCAGCAGTTTATTAGGGGGTGGCTACACCTTC
.	TRBV7-9	TRBJ2-7	.	CASSYSAVGEQYF	TGTGCCAGCAGCTATTCGGCGGTGGGCGAGCAGTACTTC
.	TRBV5-1	TRBJ1-2	.	CASSWNRDNYGYTF	TGCGCCAGCAGCTGGAACAGGGATAACTATGGCTACACCTTC
.	TRBV27	TRBJ1-1	.	CASSALDRNTEAFF	TGTGCCAGCAGTGCCCTCGACAGGAACACTGAAGCTTTCTTT
TRBD1	TRBV30	TRBJ1-1	.	CACQRTGPLEAFF	TGTGCCTGCCAGAGGACAGGGCCCCTTGAAGCTTTCTTT
.	TRBV5-4	TRBJ2-2	.	CASSHGGRPNTGELFF	TGTGCCAGCAGCCATGGGGGCAGACCGAACACCGGGGAGCTGTTTTTT
TRBD2	TRBV28	TRBJ2-2	.	CASRAISGRAGNTGELFF	TGTGCCAGCAGAGCCATTAGCGGGAGGGCCGGTAACACCGGGGAGCTGTTTTTT
.	TRBV6-4	TRBJ1-1	.	CASSDSSEEGTEAFF	TGTGCCAGCAGTGACTCGAGTGAGGAGGGCACTGAAGCTTTCTTT
.	TRBV5-6	TRBJ1-1	few	CASSSKGSLNTEAFF	TGTGCCAGCAGCTCTAAGGGGTCCCTGAACACTGAAGCTTTCTTT
.	TRBV6-1	TRBJ1-1	few	CASSERYWGEENTEAFF	TGTGCCAGCAGTGAAAGATATTGGGGCGAGGAGAACACTGAAGCTTTCTTT
.	TRBV6-5	TRBJ1-5	medium-sized	CASSYDGRGGQPQHF	TGTGCCAGCAGTTACGATGGCAGGGGCGGTCAGCCCCAGCATTTT